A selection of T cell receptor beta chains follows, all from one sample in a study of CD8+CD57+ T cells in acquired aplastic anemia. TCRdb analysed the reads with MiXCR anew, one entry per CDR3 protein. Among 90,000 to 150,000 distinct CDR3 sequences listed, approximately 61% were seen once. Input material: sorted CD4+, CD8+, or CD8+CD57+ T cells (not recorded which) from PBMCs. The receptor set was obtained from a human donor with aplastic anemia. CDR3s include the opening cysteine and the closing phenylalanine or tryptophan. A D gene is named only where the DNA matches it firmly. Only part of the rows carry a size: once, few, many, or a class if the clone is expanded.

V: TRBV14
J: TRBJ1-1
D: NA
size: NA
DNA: TGTGCCAGCGGGCGGACCAGTGAAGCTTTCTTT
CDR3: CASGRTSEAFF

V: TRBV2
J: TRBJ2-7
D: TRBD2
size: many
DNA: TGTGCCAGCAGTTCGGGACTAGCGGGGGGGAGCTCCTACGAGCAGTACTTC
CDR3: CASSSGLAGGSSYEQYF

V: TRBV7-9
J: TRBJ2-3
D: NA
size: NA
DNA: TGTGCCAGCAGCTTAGAACAGGATAGCTTGACGCAGTATTTT
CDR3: CASSLEQDSLTQYF

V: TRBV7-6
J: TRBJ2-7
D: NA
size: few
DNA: TGTGCCAGCAGTCTAGGAGGAGGTTACGAGCAGTACTTC
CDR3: CASSLGGGYEQYF

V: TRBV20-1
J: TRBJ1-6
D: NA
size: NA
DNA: TGCAGTGCTAGAGATAATGGGGAACCCCTCCACTTT
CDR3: CSARDNGEPLHF

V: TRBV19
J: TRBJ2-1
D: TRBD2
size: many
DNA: TGTGCCAGTAGTATGGGACTAGCGGATAGCTCCTACAATGAGCAGTTCTTC
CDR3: CASSMGLADSSYNEQFF

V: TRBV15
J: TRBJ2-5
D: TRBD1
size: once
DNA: TGTGCCACCGGTGCTTCGAGAGACAGGGGAGAGACCCAGTACTTC
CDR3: CATGASRDRGETQYF

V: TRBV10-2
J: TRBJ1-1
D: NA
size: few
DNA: TGCGCCAGTTACGAAAGGGAAAGGGGTGGTATTGAAGCTTTCTTT
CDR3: CASYERERGGIEAFF

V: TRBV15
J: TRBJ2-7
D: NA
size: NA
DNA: TGTGCCACCAGCAGAGATTCAGGGATCCCTGCTTACGAGCAGTACTTC
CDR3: CATSRDSGIPAYEQYF

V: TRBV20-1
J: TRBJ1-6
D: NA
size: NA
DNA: TGCAGTGCTAGGGGGGTCAGGAATTCACCCCTCCACTTT
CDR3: CSARGVRNSPLHF

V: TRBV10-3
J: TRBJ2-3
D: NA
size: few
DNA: TGTGCCGTCAACGGTGGCACAGATACGCAGTATTTT
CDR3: CAVNGGTDTQYF

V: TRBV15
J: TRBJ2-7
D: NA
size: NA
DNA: TGTGCCACCAGCAGAGGGTTACAGGGCTCCTACGAGCAGTACTTC
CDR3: CATSRGLQGSYEQYF

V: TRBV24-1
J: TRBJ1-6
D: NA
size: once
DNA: TGTGCCACCAGTGATCCAGGTTGGGATTCACCCCTCCACTTT
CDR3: CATSDPGWDSPLHF

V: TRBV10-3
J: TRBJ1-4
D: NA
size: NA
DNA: TGTGCCATCAAGACAGGCGCAACTAATGAAAAACTGTTTTTT
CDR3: CAIKTGATNEKLFF

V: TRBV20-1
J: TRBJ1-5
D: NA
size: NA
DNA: TGCAGTGCTAGAGATGGTGTCGGGGCTCAGCCCCAGCATTTT
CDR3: CSARDGVGAQPQHF

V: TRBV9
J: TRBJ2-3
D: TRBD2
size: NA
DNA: TGTGCCAGCAGCGCCGGGACTAGCGGGGGGGGAGATACGCAGTATTTT
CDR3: CASSAGTSGGGDTQYF

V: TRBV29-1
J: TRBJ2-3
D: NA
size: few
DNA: TGCAGCGTTGGTAGCCCCCAGGTTCCGCCAGATACGCAGTATTTT
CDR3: CSVGSPQVPPDTQYF

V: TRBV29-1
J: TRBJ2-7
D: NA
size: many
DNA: TGCAGCGCCGGCAGGGCCTACGAGCAGTACTTC
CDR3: CSAGRAYEQYF

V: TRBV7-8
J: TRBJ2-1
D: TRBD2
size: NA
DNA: TGTGCCAGCAGCTCCTACGGACTAGCGGGAGATAATGAGCAGTTCTTC
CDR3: CASSSYGLAGDNEQFF

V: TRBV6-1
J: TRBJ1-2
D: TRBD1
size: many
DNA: TGTGCCAGCAGCGGGACAGCGGGGTATGGCTACACCTTC
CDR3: CASSGTAGYGYTF

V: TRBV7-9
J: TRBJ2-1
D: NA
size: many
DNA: TGTGCCAGCAGTACTGCCCGACAGACACACAATGAGCAGTTCTTC
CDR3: CASSTARQTHNEQFF

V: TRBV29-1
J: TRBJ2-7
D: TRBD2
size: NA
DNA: TGCAGCGTAATCGGACTAGCGGGAAGCTACGAGCAGTACTTC
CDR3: CSVIGLAGSYEQYF

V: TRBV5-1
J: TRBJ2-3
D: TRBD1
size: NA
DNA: TGCGCCAGCAGCCCGGTGGTGACAGGGTTGTCAGATACGCAGTATTTT
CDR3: CASSPVVTGLSDTQYF

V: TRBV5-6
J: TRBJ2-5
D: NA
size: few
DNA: TGTGCCAGCAGCTTGCGACGGGTAAAACAAGAGACCCAGTACTTC
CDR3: CASSLRRVKQETQYF

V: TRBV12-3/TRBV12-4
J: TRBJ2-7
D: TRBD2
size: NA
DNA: TGTGCCAGCAGTTTCACTAGCGGGAACGAGCAGTACTTC
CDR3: CASSFTSGNEQYF

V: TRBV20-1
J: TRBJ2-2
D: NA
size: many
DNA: TGCAGTGCTAGAGATCGACAGAACACCGGGGAGCTGTTTTTT
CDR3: CSARDRQNTGELFF

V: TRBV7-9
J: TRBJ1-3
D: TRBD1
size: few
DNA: TGTGCCAGCAGCTTAGAGGCCAGGGGGTCCCCAGGCGCCATATATTTT
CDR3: CASSLEARGSPGAIYF

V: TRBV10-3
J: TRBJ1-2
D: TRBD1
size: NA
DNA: TGTGCCATCAGTGAGGACGGGACAGGGCTCTATGGCTACACCTTC
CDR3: CAISEDGTGLYGYTF

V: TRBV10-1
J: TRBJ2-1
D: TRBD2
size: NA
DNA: TGCGCCAGCAGTATAACTAGCGGGAGAAATGAGCAGTTCTTC
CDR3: CASSITSGRNEQFF

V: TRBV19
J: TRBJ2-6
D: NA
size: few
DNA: TGTGCCAGTAGGGAGGCTGGGGCCAACGTCCTGACTTTC
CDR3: CASREAGANVLTF

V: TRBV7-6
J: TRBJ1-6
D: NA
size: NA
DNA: TGTGCCAGCAGCTTAGCGCCAGGCGCTCGCAGCTCACCCCTCCACTTT
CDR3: CASSLAPGARSSPLHF

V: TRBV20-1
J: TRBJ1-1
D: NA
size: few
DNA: TGCAGTGCTAGTCCCGACCTGTTAGACGTTTTCTTT
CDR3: CSASPDLLDVFF

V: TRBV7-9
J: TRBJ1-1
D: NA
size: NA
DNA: TGTGCCAGCAGCCGAATTCCGGGCACTGAAGCTTTCTTT
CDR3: CASSRIPGTEAFF

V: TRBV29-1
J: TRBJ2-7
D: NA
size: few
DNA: TGCAGCGTTGATCCGGCAGAGCAGTACTTC
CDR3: CSVDPAEQYF

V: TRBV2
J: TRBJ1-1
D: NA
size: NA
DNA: TGTGCCAGCAGTGAGGGGGGCTTACAGAACACTGAAGCTTTCTTT
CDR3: CASSEGGLQNTEAFF

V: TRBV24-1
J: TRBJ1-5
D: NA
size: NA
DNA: TGTGCCACCAGTTACTCTCGGAATAGCAATCAGCCCCAGCATTTT
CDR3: CATSYSRNSNQPQHF

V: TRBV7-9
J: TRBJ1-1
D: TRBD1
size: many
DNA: TGTGCCAGCAGCTTAGGGGACAGCAGGTTGAACACTGAAGCTTTCTTT
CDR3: CASSLGDSRLNTEAFF

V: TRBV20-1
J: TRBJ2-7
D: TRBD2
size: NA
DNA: TGCAGTGCGCTTACTAGCGGGAGGTCCTACGAGCAGTACTTC
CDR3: CSALTSGRSYEQYF

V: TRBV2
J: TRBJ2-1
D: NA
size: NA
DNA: TGTGCCAGCACTATCATGGGAGAAGAGCAGTTCTTC
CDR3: CASTIMGEEQFF

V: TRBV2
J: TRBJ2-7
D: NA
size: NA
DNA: TGTGCCAGCAGTCCGGACAGCCCAGGGTCCTACGAGCAGTACTTC
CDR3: CASSPDSPGSYEQYF

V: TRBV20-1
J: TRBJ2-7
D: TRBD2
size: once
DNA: TGCAGTGCTAGCCGGGAGGGTGACGAGCAGTACTTC
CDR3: CSASREGDEQYF

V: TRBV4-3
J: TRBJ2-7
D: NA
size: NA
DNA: TGCGCCAGCAGCCAGGAGTTCGGGGGCGAGCAGTACTTC
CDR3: CASSQEFGGEQYF

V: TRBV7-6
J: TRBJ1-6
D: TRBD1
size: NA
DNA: TGTGCCAGCCGGGACAGTTATAATTCACCCCTCCACTTT
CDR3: CASRDSYNSPLHF

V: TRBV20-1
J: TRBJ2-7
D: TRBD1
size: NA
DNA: TGCAGTGCTAGAGGGGGACAGGGCCCCAAGGAGCAGTACTTC
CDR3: CSARGGQGPKEQYF

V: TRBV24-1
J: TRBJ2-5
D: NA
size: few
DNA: TGTGCCACCGGGAGCGCCTCGACCCAGTACTTC
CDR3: CATGSASTQYF

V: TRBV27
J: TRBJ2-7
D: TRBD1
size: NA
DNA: TGTGCCAGCAGTTTATTGGGACAGAGTTACGAGCAGTACTTC
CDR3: CASSLLGQSYEQYF

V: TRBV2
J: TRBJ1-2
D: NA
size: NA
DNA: TGTGCCAGCACCGGACCCAACTATGGCTACACCTTC
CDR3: CASTGPNYGYTF

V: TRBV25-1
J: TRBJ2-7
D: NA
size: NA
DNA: TGTGCCAGCAGTGCCCCCTTGGGGAGGAGCGGAACCTACGAGCAGTACTTC
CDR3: CASSAPLGRSGTYEQYF

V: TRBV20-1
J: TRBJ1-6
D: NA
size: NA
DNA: TGCAGTGCTAGAGATGGTGATGCTTCAGGGGTCAATTCACCCCTCCACTTT
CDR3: CSARDGDASGVNSPLHF

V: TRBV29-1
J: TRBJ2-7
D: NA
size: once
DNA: TGCAGCGTTGAAACACAGTACGAGCAGTACTTC
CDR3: CSVETQYEQYF

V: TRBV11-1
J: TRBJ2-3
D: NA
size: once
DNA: TGTGCCAGCAGCCCGACATTGCCGACTAGTTTTACTACGCAGTATTTT
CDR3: CASSPTLPTSFTTQYF

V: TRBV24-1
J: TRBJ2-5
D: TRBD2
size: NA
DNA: TGTGCCACCAGTGATGGGGCTAGCGGGATGAAGACCCAGTACTTC
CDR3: CATSDGASGMKTQYF

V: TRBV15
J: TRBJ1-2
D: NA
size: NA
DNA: TGTGCCACCAGCAGAGATAAGATCTATGGCTACACCTTC
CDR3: CATSRDKIYGYTF

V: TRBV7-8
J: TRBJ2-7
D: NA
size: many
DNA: TGTGCCAGCAGCCCTACCGGTAACTACGAGCAGTACTTC
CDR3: CASSPTGNYEQYF